Below, 16 T cell receptor beta chains from the same sample are listed, as sequenced in a study of OX40 agonist ivuxolimab in advanced cancers. The library was generated by the immunoSEQ multiplex PCR assay. TCRdb obtained this table from immuneACCESS and retained in-frame rearrangements with V and J assigned. These tables miss some clones; where compared with another copy, unresolved V genes account for less than half of the shortfall, and the remainder is unexplained. The sample table lists about 99,000 clones, 90% to 96% of them with a count of one. Jointly, the top ten make up 2% of the sample. Source: CD4+ or CD8+ T cells sorted from blood, taken in a trial of the OX40 agonist ivuxolimab. The receptors were sampled from an adult with an advanced solid tumor such as melanoma, head and neck, liver or kidney cancer.

The CDR3: CASSWTSRGGTGELFF. The CDR3 DNA is TGTGCCAGCAGCTGGACGAGTCGAGGAGGGACCGGGGAGCTGTTTTTT. The rearrangement links TRBV7-9 to TRBJ2-2; D may be TRBD2 (6 bases). Deletions cut 4 bases from V and 5 bases from J, with 17 bases between. The CDR3 totals 16 residues. Per the germline V gene, CDR1 is SEHNR and CDR2 is FQNEAQ (reference sequence). The full variable domain, in which reference TRBV7-9 and TRBJ2-2 provide the parts outside the CDR3, is DTGVSQNPRHKITKRGQNVTFRCDPISEHNRLYWYRQTLGQGPEFLTYFQNEAQLEKSRLLSDRFSAERPKGSFSTLEIQRTEQGDSAMYLCASSWTSRGGTGELFFGEGSRLTVL.

V gene TRBV6-1 combines with J gene TRBJ2-7; D is unclear. The CDR3 sequence is 12 residues long. V was clipped by 1 base and J by 4 bases, with 5 bases between them. Germline V gene lookup returns CDR1 MNHNS and CDR2 SASEGT. The CDR3 here is CASSEEVYEQYF. CDR3 sequence (DNA): TGTGCCAGCAGTGAAGAGGTTTACGAGCAGTACTTC.

The chain combines TRBV4-1 with TRBJ2-3; D ambiguous. CDR3 length: 13 amino acids. Germline CDR1 and CDR2: MGHRA and YSYEKL. V was cut by 1 base and J by 5 bases, with 7 bases left in between. The CDR3 protein is CASSQVRRDTQYF. CDR3 nucleotide sequence: TGCGCCAGCAGCCAAGTTCGGAGAGATACGCAGTATTTT.

The chain couples TRBV5-6 to TRBJ2-1; unclear D gene. V was clipped by 4 bases and J by 10 bases, with 15 bases between them. This CDR3 comprises 13 residues. Germline assignment: CDR1 SGHDT and CDR2 YYEEEE. CDR3 amino acids: CASSLLNGGEQFF. In DNA form, the CDR3 reads TGTGCCAGCAGCCTTCTCAACGGTGGCGAGCAGTTCTTC.

Here the CDR3 reads CASSWGLEQETQYF. The CDR3, as DNA: TGTGCCAGCAGCTGGGGACTAGAACAAGAGACCCAGTACTTC. The V gene is TRBV5-6, the J gene TRBJ2-5; 8 positions agree with TRBD2. This CDR3 spans 14 amino acids. With 3 bases clipped from V and 2 bases from J, the junction kept 3 bases outside the gene matches. From germline, CDR1 is SGHDT and CDR2 YYEEEE.

V and J are TRBV19 and TRBJ1-1, with D hard to call. This CDR3 comprises 11 residues. V gave up 2 bases and J gave up 5 bases, with 3 bases separating them. Per the germline V gene, CDR1 is LNHDA and CDR2 is SQIVND (reference sequence). Here the CDR3 reads CASSIHTEAFF. The CDR3 bases are TGTGCCAGTAGTATACATACTGAAGCTTTCTTT.

The rearrangement joins TRBV15 to TRBJ2-3, with D perhaps matching TRBD2 (6 bases). Germline CDR1 LNHNV, CDR2 YYDKDF (reference sequence). The CDR3 consists of 15 residues. The V end lost 8 bases, the J end lost 2 bases, and 17 bases lay between the germline ends. CDR3 bases: TGTGCCACCGCCGCATCGGGGGACCTCACAGATACGCAGTATTTT. Amino acids: CATAASGDLTDTQYF.

This clone was picked up one time. J is TRBJ2-5 and V is TRBV6-1, with 10 nucleotides matching TRBD2. This CDR3 comprises 16 residues. V lost 1 base, J lost 5 bases, and 7 bases stayed unmatched. Germline-derived CDR1 and CDR2 are MNHNS and SASEGT. CDR3 residues: CASSEDLAGEGETQYF. The CDR3 region has the DNA TGTGCCAGCAGTGAAGATCTAGCGGGAGAAGGGGAGACCCAGTACTTC.

The chain uses TRBV6-5 and TRBJ1-2, with D hard to call. V lost 5 bases and J lost 4, with 11 bases in between. The germline V gene encodes CDR1 MNHEY and CDR2 SVGAGI. The CDR3 covers 13 residues. CDR3 loop: CASSEPDGYGYTF. In DNA, the CDR3 is TGTGCCAGCAGTGAACCGGACGGCTATGGCTACACCTTC.

J is TRBJ2-3 and V is TRBV14, with 8 bases identical to TRBD1. J gave up 5 bases and V 4 bases, and 23 bases lay outside the gene matches. Germline-derived CDR1 and CDR2 are SGHDN and FVKESK. CDR3 length: 20 residues. Here the CDR3 reads CASSPLPGPAYRGVRDTQYF. CDR3 coding DNA: TGTGCCAGCAGCCCCCTTCCCGGACCCGCCTACAGGGGGGTGAGAGATACGCAGTATTTT.

The table lists this clone with a count of one. The chain joins TRBV2 to TRBJ2-1; possibly TRBD2 for D (6 bases). Germline V gene lookup returns CDR1 SNHLY and CDR2 FYNNEI. This CDR3 region has 15 residues. Trimming removed 4 bases from V and 4 bases from J, with 14 bases in between. Written as DNA, the CDR3 is TGTGCCAGCAGTGCGCCAGAGCGGGCTTACAATGAGCAGTTCTTC. Encoded protein: CASSAPERAYNEQFF.

The V call is TRBV27, the J call TRBJ1-1; no firm D call. The CDR3 length is 12 residues. The V gene lost 6 bases and the J gene lost 0 bases, with 5 bases spanning the gap. CDR1 is MNHEY and CDR2 is SMNVEV in the germline V gene (reference sequence). CDR3 nucleotides: TGTGCCAGCAGCTCAATGAACACTGAAGCTTTCTTT. Encoded protein: CASSSMNTEAFF.

V usage is TRBV2 and J usage is TRBJ2-3; a possible D gene is TRBD1 (5 bases). Trimming removed 6 bases at V and 0 bases at J, with 10 bases between. The CDR3 is 14 residues long. CDR1 is SNHLY and CDR2 is FYNNEI in the germline V gene. The CDR3 sequence: CASSYPGSTDTQYF. CDR3 nucleotide sequence: TGTGCCAGCAGCTACCCAGGGAGCACAGATACGCAGTATTTT.

The chain has TRBV7-3 and TRBJ2-2, with 10 positions matching TRBD2. Germline CDR1 SGHTA, CDR2 FQGTGA. This CDR3 is built from 19 residues. With V trimmed by 6 bases and J by 1 base, 14 bases remained unmatched. This CDR3 is CASSHYGTSDSLNTGELFF. Here the CDR3 DNA reads TGTGCCAGCAGTCACTACGGGACTAGCGATAGCTTGAACACCGGGGAGCTGTTTTTT.

The rearrangement joins TRBV6-6 to TRBJ1-6; D possibly corresponds to TRBD1 (5 bases). Germline V CDR1 and CDR2: MNHNY, SVGAGI (reference sequence). V dropped 7 bases and J dropped 5 bases, with 15 bases sitting between them. CDR3 length: 15 residues. CDR3 coding DNA: TGTGCCAGCAATGCAGGGAGCGTCGATAATTCACCCCTCCACTTT. Protein product: CASNAGSVDNSPLHF.

On this clone: An end of the junction differs from the germline gene, which may be a read error. V is TRBV27 and J is TRBJ2-5; D is undetermined. Germline V gene lookup returns CDR1 MNHEY and CDR2 SMNVEV (reference sequence). The CDR3 runs to 14 residues. The CDR3 loop reads CTSSLSAVQETQYF. CDR3 DNA sequence: TGTACCAGCAGTTTATCGGCCGTCCAAGAGACCCAGTACTTC.